One and the same sample provided the 32 T cell receptor beta chains below, sequenced in a study of blood T cells in healthy people across ages. Through a sample-barcoded 5' primer and a J-beta primer mix, a second PCR was run for 7 to 11 cycles. MiXCR was run by TCRdb on the 5' RACE reads, yielding one entry per CDR3 protein. The table lists 650,000 to 800,000 distinct CDR3 sequences, around two fifths of them singletons. What was sequenced was blood. These receptors were taken from a man aged 55 to 70 in good health.

This chain connects TRBV12-3 or TRBV12-4 to TRBJ2-1, with 11 bases identical to TRBD1. The CDR3 extends over 15 amino acids. The V segment lost 6 bases and the J segment 8 bases; nucleotides outside the gene matches: 9. The CDR3 DNA is TGTGCCAGCAGATGGGGACAGGGGGATAGCGATGAGCAGTTCTTC. The encoded protein is CASRWGQGDSDEQFF.

This clonotype has a handful of counts. The chain carries TRBV3-1 and TRBJ1-2; tentative D call: TRBD1 (5 bases). The CDR3 totals 13 residues. Deletions cut 4 bases from V and 8 bases from J, with 14 bases between. Looked up from germline, CDR1 is LGHDT and CDR2 is YNNKEL (reference sequence). The CDR3 protein is CASSPGAGRGYTF. Written as DNA, the CDR3 is TGTGCCAGCAGCCCCGGAGCGGGGCGAGGCTACACCTTC.

This rearrangement joins TRBV3-1 to TRBJ1-2, with D unclear. The ends were cut back, 0 bases at V and 5 bases at J, with 4 bases in the middle. Germline-derived CDR1 and CDR2 are LGHDT and YNNKEL (reference sequence). The CDR3 is made up of 12 amino acids. CDR3 region: CASSQETYGYTF. CDR3 DNA: TGTGCCAGCAGCCAAGAAACGTATGGCTACACCTTC.

The rearrangement joins TRBV7-9 to TRBJ2-1, with D hard to call. The DNA end lines up better with TRBJ2-7; the J call may be wrong. The CDR3 is made up of 15 amino acids. CDR1 and CDR2 (germline): SEHNR, FQNEAQ (reference sequence). The CDR3 here is CASSLGVASYNEQYF. CDR3 in DNA: TGTGCCAGCAGCTTAGGGGTAGCCTCCTACAATGAGCAGTACTTC.

At least ten counts were recorded for this clonotype. The chain has TRBV29-1 and TRBJ2-1, with 7 bases lining up with TRBD2. The CDR3 loop spans 12 amino acids. Per germline, CDR1 SQVTM and CDR2 ANQGSEA. The trim removed 7 bases at V and 4 bases at J, leaving 4 bases unmatched. The CDR3 DNA reads TGCAGCGCTACTAGCGTATACAATGAGCAGTTCTTC. Residues: CSATSVYNEQFF.

The sample holds a few counts of this clonotype. The V gene is TRBV7-2, the J gene TRBJ2-3; 7 bases are shared with TRBD1. V was pared by 5 bases and J by 3 bases, with 5 bases of the junction left unmatched. There are 14 residues in the CDR3. Germline CDR1 is SGHTA and CDR2 is FQGNSA. The CDR3 DNA follows: TGTGCCAGCAGCAGGGGACAGCTGACAGATACGCAGTATTTT. It codes for CASSRGQLTDTQYF.

The V call is TRBV6-2 or TRBV6-3, the J call TRBJ1-2; D perhaps matches TRBD1 (5 bases). V lost 0 bases and J 0 bases, leaving 14 bases between the germline ends. The CDR3 runs to 17 residues. The germline V gene has CDR1 MNHEY and CDR2 SVGEGT. The CDR3 here is CASSYSPRTRANYGYTF. CDR3 sequence (DNA): TGTGCCAGCAGTTACTCGCCCCGGACAAGAGCTAACTATGGCTACACCTTC.

This clonotype was seen only a few times. V gene TRBV10-3 combines with J gene TRBJ2-3; the D gene is possibly TRBD1 (6 bases). Per germline, CDR1 ENHRY and CDR2 SYGVKD. The ends were cut back, 6 bases at V and 2 bases at J, with 12 bases in the middle. The length of the CDR3 is 14 residues. CDR3 bases: TGTGCCATCAGGGACGGACAGAACACAGATACGCAGTATTTT. It encodes CAIRDGQNTDTQYF.

This CDR3 reads CASSGSALQGEQFF. The DNA for the CDR3 is TGTGCCAGCAGCGGCAGCGCTCTTCAGGGTGAGCAGTTCTTC. The chain combines TRBV11-3 with TRBJ2-1; D is possibly TRBD1 (5 bases). Trimming stripped 5 bases from V and 9 bases from J, with 17 bases between. There are 14 residues in the CDR3. Germline V gives CDR1 SGHNT, CDR2 YENEEA. Looking up the rest from reference TRBV11-3 and TRBJ2-1 gives the full variable domain: EAGVVQSPRYKIIEKKQPVAFWCNPISGHNTLYWYLQNLGQGPELLIRYENEEAVDDSQLPKDRFSAERLKGVDSTLKIQPAELGDSAVYLCASSGSALQGEQFFGPGTRLTVL.

This clonotype was picked up a small number of times. This chain uses TRBV28 with TRBJ2-7; D is ambiguous. Trimming shortened V by 3 bases and J by 0 bases, and 9 bases separated the two germline ends. The CDR3 covers 14 residues. The germline gives CDR1 MDHEN, CDR2 SYDVKM. The CDR3 region has the DNA TGTGCCAGCAGTTTGGTTCAGATCTCCTACGAGCAGTACTTC. Encoded protein: CASSLVQISYEQYF.

As concerns this clonotype: At one end the junction does not follow the germline gene, possibly because of a read error. J is TRBJ2-4 and V is TRBV3-1; D call uncertain. The J call may be incorrect, as the DNA end agrees better with TRBJ2-7. Per germline, CDR1 LGHDT and CDR2 YNNKEL (reference sequence). The CDR3 extends over 13 amino acids. CDR3 DNA sequence: TGTGCCGGCAGCCAAGAATACGCGTACGAGCAGTACTTC. This sequence encodes CAGSQEYAYEQYF.

J is TRBJ2-5 and V is TRBV28; 9 bases match TRBD1. V was pared by 5 bases and J by 9 bases, with 4 bases of the junction left unmatched. The CDR3 runs 12 residues. The germline V gene encodes CDR1 MDHEN and CDR2 SYDVKM. The CDR3 bases are TGTGCCAGCAGTCGGGACAGGGAGCCCCAGTACTTC. Its protein product is CASSRDREPQYF.

The chain employs TRBV7-9 and TRBJ1-1; D remains ambiguous. V was trimmed by 1 base and J by 6 bases, leaving 9 bases between them. From germline, CDR1 is SEHNR and CDR2 FQNEAQ (reference sequence). The CDR3 is made up of 13 amino acids. The CDR3 region has the DNA TGTGCCAGCAGCTTAGTGGAGACGGCTGAAGCTTTCTTT. Translation: CASSLVETAEAFF.

This clonotype was picked up a small number of times. The V call is TRBV7-2, the J call TRBJ2-5; 14 nucleotides align to TRBD2. The CDR3 loop spans 22 amino acids. The junction had 25 bases not matched to a gene; V was cut back by 5 bases and J by 5 bases. Germline V lookup: CDR1 SGHTA, CDR2 FQGNSA. The CDR3 here is CASSPDAPPGLAGVRLEETQYF. The CDR3 nucleotides are TGTGCCAGCAGCCCCGATGCGCCGCCGGGACTAGCGGGGGTACGACTTGAGGAGACCCAGTACTTC.

This sequence joins TRBV27 and TRBJ2-5; tentatively, D is TRBD1 (5 bases). Trimming shortened V by 6 bases and J by 7 bases, and 15 bases separated the two germline ends. The germline V gene encodes CDR1 MNHEY and CDR2 SMNVEV (reference sequence). The CDR3 totals 13 residues. The CDR3 here is CASSSGTQGTQYF. For the CDR3, the DNA is TGTGCCAGCAGCTCCGGCACCCAGGGGACCCAGTACTTC.

This clonotype was seen a handful of times. The V gene is TRBV6-1, the J gene TRBJ2-7; TRBD2 matches at 10 bases. Losses at the gene ends were 5 bases for V and 2 bases for J; bases not matched to a gene: 6. CDR3 length: 15 residues. Germline values: CDR1 MNHNS, CDR2 SASEGT. In nucleotides, the CDR3 is TGTGCCAGCAGTCCCTGGACTAGCGGACCCTACGAGCAGTACTTC. This gives the protein CASSPWTSGPYEQYF.

This clonotype was counted between two and nine times. This rearrangement joins TRBV12-3 or TRBV12-4 to TRBJ2-7, with D possibly TRBD1 on 5 matching bases. This CDR3 region has 15 residues. Deletions cut 1 base from V and 2 bases from J, with 12 bases between. The CDR3 is CASSLVGDMAYEQYF. The CDR3, as DNA: TGTGCCAGCAGTTTAGTAGGGGATATGGCCTACGAGCAGTACTTC.

This clonotype was seen a few times. This sequence joins TRBV7-2 and TRBJ2-1; 13 bases are shared with TRBD2. The CDR3 contains 13 residues. V gave up 5 bases and J gave up 10 bases; unmatched junction bases: 2. Germline CDR1 and CDR2: SGHTA and FQGNSA. CDR3 sequence reads: CASSMTSGGEQFF. The CDR3 region has the DNA TGTGCCAGCAGCATGACTAGCGGGGGGGAGCAGTTCTTC. The whole variable domain, remainder taken from reference TRBV7-2 and TRBJ2-1, is GAGVSQSPSNKVTEKGKDVELRCDPISGHTALYWYRQSLGQGLEFLIYFQGNSAPDKSGLPSDRFSAERTGGSVSTLTIQRTQQEDSAVYLCASSMTSGGEQFFGPGTRLTVL.

Concerning this clonotype itself: An end of the junction differs from the germline gene, which may be a read error. The CDR3 bases are TGTGTCAGCAGTGAAGGGGGGGCGCAGTCCTACGAGCAGTACTTC. Its translation is CVSSEGGAQSYEQYF. The rearrangement joins TRBV6-1 to TRBJ2-7, with D possibly matching TRBD2 (7 bases). The CDR3 covers 15 residues. CDR1 and CDR2 from the germline V gene are MNHNS and SASEGT.

J is TRBJ1-2 and V is TRBV24-1; a possible D gene is TRBD1 (5 bases). V gave up 9 bases and J gave up 7 bases, with 14 bases separating them. The CDR3 contains 12 residues. The germline V gene encodes CDR1 KGHDR and CDR2 SFDVKD. The CDR3 DNA reads as TGTGCCACCGGGGGGGAGGTTGGTGGCTACACCTTC. Translation gives CATGGEVGGYTF.

V gene TRBV5-6 combines with J gene TRBJ1-5; D unresolved. From germline, CDR1 is SGHDT and CDR2 YYEEEE. This CDR3 region has 14 residues. V lost 4 bases and J lost 7, with 15 bases in between. The CDR3 spells CASSRASDGQPQHF. DNA for the CDR3: TGTGCCAGCAGCCGCGCCTCGGACGGGCAGCCCCAGCATTTT. The complete variable domain, with remaining parts taken from reference TRBV5-6 and TRBJ1-5, reads DAGVTQSPTHLIKTRGQQVTLRCSPKSGHDTVSWYQQALGQGPQFIFQYYEEEERQRGNFPDRFSGHQFPNYSSELNVNALLLGDSALYLCASSRASDGQPQHFGDGTRLSIL.

The V call is TRBV29-1, the J call TRBJ2-1; 10 bases align to TRBD2. J gave up 13 bases and V 7 bases, and 10 bases lay outside the gene matches. The CDR3 covers 12 residues. Germline V gene sequence: CDR1 SQVTM, CDR2 ANQGSEA. This CDR3 reads CSAGTSVSVQFF. The CDR3 bases are TGCAGCGCCGGGACTAGCGTTTCGGTCCAGTTCTTC.

The V gene is TRBV10-2, the J gene TRBJ1-2; 7 bases map to TRBD1. This CDR3 contains 12 residues. V gave up 8 bases and J gave up 5 bases; unmatched junction bases: 5. The germline V gene encodes CDR1 WSHSY and CDR2 SAAADI. The CDR3 reads CASLRDSYGYTF. The CDR3 DNA reads as TGCGCCAGCCTCCGGGACAGTTATGGCTACACCTTC.

The rearrangement links TRBV5-1 to TRBJ2-7, with D unresolved. With the DNA end fitting TRBJ2-5 better, the J assignment may be wrong. Germline V gene sequence: CDR1 SGHRS, CDR2 YFSETQ. This CDR3 region has 13 residues. The CDR3 protein is CASSVKAGETQYF. The CDR3 region has the DNA TGCGCCAGCAGCGTGAAAGCCGGAGAGACCCAGTACTTC.

The chain uses TRBV20-1 and TRBJ1-5; 8 bases agree with TRBD1. The ends lost 3 bases at V and 0 bases at J; junction bases unmatched: 4. Looked up from germline, CDR1 is DFQATT and CDR2 is SNEGSKA (reference sequence). CDR3 length equals 15 residues. In nucleotides, the CDR3 is TGCAGTGCTAGGGACAGGGCGAATAGCAATCAGCCCCAGCATTTT. The encoded protein is CSARDRANSNQPQHF.

V usage is TRBV5-1 and J usage is TRBJ2-1, with a tentative D call TRBD2 (5 bases). Trimming stripped 3 bases from V and 4 bases from J, with 20 bases between. The length of the CDR3 is 17 residues. Germline V gene sequence: CDR1 SGHRS, CDR2 YFSETQ. The CDR3 is CASSSEVWERGYNEQFF. Written as DNA, the CDR3 is TGCGCCAGCAGCTCGGAGGTCTGGGAAAGAGGTTACAATGAGCAGTTCTTC.

The V gene is TRBV11-2, the J gene TRBJ2-7; the D gene is possibly TRBD2 (5 bases). V lost 1 base and J 3 bases, leaving 13 bases between the germline ends. The CDR3 contains 15 residues. Germline V lookup: CDR1 SGHAT, CDR2 FQNNGV. DNA of the CDR3: TGTGCCAGCAGCTTAGCACAGCGGAGCGACTACGAGCAGTACTTC. It yields the protein CASSLAQRSDYEQYF.

This sequence joins TRBV6-2 or TRBV6-3 and TRBJ1-1; no clear D gene. With 7 bases removed from V and 4 bases from J, the gap between germline ends came to 19 bases. This CDR3 region has 15 residues. Germline-derived CDR1 and CDR2 are MNHEY and SVGEGT. The CDR3 here is CASKRAGEKGTEAFF. In DNA form, the CDR3 reads TGTGCCAGCAAGCGGGCAGGAGAGAAGGGCACTGAAGCTTTCTTT.

The chain uses TRBV2 and TRBJ1-3; 7 nucleotides align to TRBD1. This CDR3 has 16 amino acids. The V segment lost 6 bases and the J segment 2 bases; nucleotides outside the gene matches: 10. CDR1 is SNHLY, CDR2 FYNNEI, per germline. CDR3 amino acids: CASSVKDRSPGNTIYF. DNA of the CDR3: TGTGCCAGCAGCGTCAAGGACAGGTCCCCTGGAAACACCATATATTTT.

This sequence joins TRBV6-5 and TRBJ1-5, with D possibly matching TRBD1 (5 bases). The CDR3 contains 14 residues. Germline CDR1 reads MNHEY; CDR2 reads SVGAGI. Trimming took 6 bases from V and 7 from J, leaving 16 bases between them. The CDR3 is CASSQGGGSQPQHF. CDR3 nucleotides: TGTGCCAGCAGCCAGGGAGGTGGATCGCAGCCCCAGCATTTT.

The table lists this clonotype with a few counts. The CDR3 reads CSAEPGTGTYEQYF. CDR3 bases: TGCAGTGCTGAGCCAGGGACAGGGACCTACGAGCAGTACTTC. J is TRBJ2-7 and V is TRBV20-1; 9 bases map to TRBD1. Germline V gene data show CDR1 as DFQATT and CDR2 as SNEGSKA (reference sequence). The CDR3 loop spans 14 amino acids. With V trimmed by 5 bases and J by 2 bases, 7 bases remained unmatched.

This clonotype has only a few counts. The chain is built from TRBV5-1 and TRBJ2-7; the match to TRBD1 covers 8 bases. The ends lost 6 bases at V and 3 bases at J; junction bases unmatched: 8. This CDR3 contains 14 residues. CDR1 SGHRS and CDR2 YFSETQ come from the germline V gene. The CDR3 coding sequence is TGCGCCAGCACAGCAGGGGGCAACGGCTACGAGCAGTACTTC. Translation: CASTAGGNGYEQYF.